These 22 T cell receptor beta chains came from one sample sequenced in a study of cytomegalovirus exposure and HLA in healthy donors. Primers included in the PCR were 60 Vbeta and 13 Jbeta primers. TCRdb's table, derived via immunoSEQ multiplex PCR, lists solely in-frame clones and lacks some. The sample lists approximately 120,000 clones, over 60% seen once, with about 4.9% in the top ten. The sequencing sample was made of PBMCs. Receptor source: a man between 60 and 75 years old in good health and CMV-seropositive.

V is TRBV28 and J is TRBJ2-1; 9 bases fit TRBD2. The V gene's germline CDR1 is MDHEN and CDR2 SYDVKM. This CDR3 region has 12 residues. V lost 8 bases to trimming and J lost 7 bases; unmatched junction nucleotides: 3. In DNA form, the CDR3 reads TGTGCCAGCGAGACTAGCGGTAATGAGCAGTTCTTC. Residues: CASETSGNEQFF.

J is TRBJ1-6 and V is TRBV7-6; weak D call: TRBD1 (5 bases). This CDR3 spans 16 amino acids. The V and J ends lost 2 bases and 0 bases respectively, with 8 bases between them. Germline assignment: CDR1 SGHVS and CDR2 FNYEAQ. The CDR3 DNA reads as TGTGCCAGCAGCTTACAGGGAGGCTCCTATAATTCACCCCTCCACTTT. It specifies CASSLQGGSYNSPLHF.

This clone was observed a handful of times. The gene calls are TRBV5-6 and TRBJ2-5; 7 bases match TRBD1. CDR1 SGHDT and CDR2 YYEEEE come from the germline V gene. Trimming at V came to 4 bases and at J to 2 bases, leaving 8 bases not matched to a gene. This CDR3 has 15 residues. The CDR3 DNA reads as TGTGCCAGCAGCCAAGTGAGGGGGCGGCAAGAGACCCAGTACTTC. This sequence encodes CASSQVRGRQETQYF.

The sample holds one count of this clone. The rearrangement links TRBV10-2 to TRBJ2-3; 14 nucleotides line up with TRBD2. The J segment lost 8 bases and the V segment lost 0 bases, leaving 1 base of the junction unmatched. This CDR3 is built from 15 residues. Germline values: CDR1 WSHSY, CDR2 SAAADI. The CDR3 is CASSESTSGGVTQYF. In DNA, the CDR3 is TGCGCCAGCAGTGAGTCGACTAGCGGGGGGGTTACGCAGTATTTT.

The chain is built from TRBV7-2 and TRBJ2-1; 7 nucleotides line up with TRBD1. Per germline, CDR1 SGHTA and CDR2 FQGNSA. This CDR3 is 17 amino acids long. The V gene end was trimmed by 5 bases and the J gene end by 6 bases; junction bases not matched to a gene: 16. The CDR3: CASSLYTGTDRVNEQFF. In DNA form, the CDR3 reads TGTGCCAGCAGCCTATACACCGGGACAGACAGAGTCAATGAGCAGTTCTTC.

This chain connects TRBV5-1 to TRBJ1-1, with D maybe TRBD1 (5 bases). Per germline, CDR1 SGHRS and CDR2 YFSETQ. V was clipped by 0 bases and J by 2 bases, with 8 bases between them. The CDR3 spans 14 residues. The CDR3 nucleotides are TGCGCCAGCAGCTTGGTAAGGGGAAACACTGAAGCTTTCTTT. Encoded protein: CASSLVRGNTEAFF.

The chain is built from TRBV6-5 and TRBJ1-1, with TRBD1 matching 7 bases. CDR3 length equals 14 residues. Germline CDR1 MNHEY, CDR2 SVGAGI. Unmatched junction bases numbered 12, after V lost 5 bases and J lost 9 bases. The CDR3 loop reads CASSTGTAQWKAFF. As DNA, the CDR3 is TGTGCCAGCAGTACCGGGACAGCCCAGTGGAAAGCTTTCTTT.

V is TRBV19 and J is TRBJ1-5, with 8 positions matching TRBD1. The CDR3 covers 13 residues. The J segment lost 5 bases and the V segment lost 9 bases, leaving 6 bases of the junction unmatched. The germline V gene encodes CDR1 LNHDA and CDR2 SQIVND (reference sequence). The CDR3 bases are TGTGCCAGCGGACAGGGTCCATATCAGCCCCAGCATTTT. It yields the protein CASGQGPYQPQHF.

The V gene is TRBV11-2, the J gene TRBJ1-2, with 9 bases lining up with TRBD1. The CDR3 has 12 amino acids. Unmatched junction bases numbered 9, after V lost 5 bases and J lost 14 bases. Germline V gene lookup returns CDR1 SGHAT and CDR2 FQNNGV. CDR3 sequence: CASSLRGQGTTF. In DNA, the CDR3 is TGTGCCAGCAGCCTAAGAGGACAGGGGACGACCTTC.

With respect to this clone: Germline and junction disagree at one end, which may indicate a read error. The chain combines TRBV14 with TRBJ1-2; TRBD1 matches at 8 bases. CDR1 SGHDN and CDR2 FVKESK come from the germline V gene. The CDR3 totals 11 residues. CDR3 sequence: CASSTYSGGVF. In nucleotides, the CDR3 is TGTGCCAGCAGCACCTATTCAGGGGGCGTCTTC.

This chain uses TRBV6-4 with TRBJ2-3; D unclear. This CDR3 spans 15 amino acids. Germline V lookup: CDR1 MRHNA, CDR2 SNTAGT. V was cut by 5 bases and J by 0 bases, with 12 bases left in between. The CDR3 region has the DNA TGTGCCAGCAGTCCTGAGGTTTCTAGCACAGATACGCAGTATTTT. Its translation: CASSPEVSSTDTQYF.

The chain combines TRBV10-3 with TRBJ1-1; D call uncertain. Germline values: CDR1 ENHRY, CDR2 SYGVKD. The CDR3 has 13 amino acids. V was trimmed by 3 bases and J by 5 bases, leaving 10 bases between them. The CDR3 DNA follows: TGTGCCATCAGTGAACAGACACAGACTGAAGCTTTCTTT. This translates into CAISEQTQTEAFF.

This chain links TRBV7-9 with TRBJ2-7, with TRBD1 identical over 9 bases. The CDR3 spans 15 residues. The J segment lost 10 bases and the V segment lost 3 bases, leaving 13 bases of the junction unmatched. Germline V gives CDR1 SEHNR, CDR2 FQNEAQ (reference sequence). The CDR3 loop reads CASSFGGGTGPHQYF. The CDR3 DNA follows: TGTGCCAGCAGCTTTGGTGGCGGGACAGGGCCCCACCAGTACTTC. Variable domain in full (rest from reference TRBV7-9 and TRBJ2-7): DTGVSQNPRHKITKRGQNVTFRCDPISEHNRLYWYRQTLGQGPEFLTYFQNEAQLEKSRLLSDRFSAERPKGSFSTLEIQRTEQGDSAMYLCASSFGGGTGPHQYFGPGTRLTVT.

J is TRBJ1-1 and V is TRBV11-2; maybe TRBD1 (5 bases). This CDR3 has 13 residues. From germline, CDR1 is SGHAT and CDR2 FQNNGV. V lost 6 bases to trimming and J lost 4 bases, with 12 bases between them. In DNA, the CDR3 is TGTGCCAGCAGTTTCGACAGAGCCACTGAAGCTTTCTTT. Protein product: CASSFDRATEAFF.

CDR3 coding DNA: TGTGCCAGCTCGGAGCCCGGGGATAAGGCCTATGAAAAACTGTTTTTT. It codes for CASSEPGDKAYEKLFF. The rearrangement links TRBV18 to TRBJ1-4; D uncertain. Germline CDR1 KGHSH, CDR2 LQKENI. Trimming took off 6 bases at V and 6 bases at J, with 20 bases between the two ends. The CDR3 sequence is 16 residues long.

The rearrangement uses TRBV6-6 and TRBJ1-1; tentative D call: TRBD1 (6 bases). The V gene lost 10 bases and the J gene lost 6 bases, with 18 bases spanning the gap. CDR1 MNHNY and CDR2 SVGAGI come from the germline V gene (reference sequence). The CDR3 totals 13 residues. This CDR3 reads CAIKDAGVAEAFF. DNA for the CDR3: TGTGCCATTAAAGACGCAGGGGTTGCTGAAGCTTTCTTT.

V gene TRBV7-9 combines with J gene TRBJ2-3; TRBD2 might be the D (7 bases). The V gene's germline CDR1 is SEHNR and CDR2 FQNEAQ (reference sequence). Deletions cut 6 bases from V and 2 bases from J, with 18 bases between. This CDR3 spans 16 amino acids. This CDR3 reads CASSFGGGGNTDTQYF. The CDR3 DNA is TGTGCCAGCAGTTTCGGAGGGGGGGGAAACACAGATACGCAGTATTTT.

This chain uses TRBV27 with TRBJ2-2; D remains ambiguous. This CDR3 is built from 13 residues. Trimming removed 6 bases from V and 5 bases from J, with 10 bases in between. Per the germline V gene, CDR1 is MNHEY and CDR2 is SMNVEV (reference sequence). The CDR3 sequence is CASSPQPTGELFF. The CDR3 DNA reads TGTGCCAGCAGCCCACAGCCGACCGGGGAGCTGTTTTTT.

The J gene is TRBJ1-6, the V gene TRBV30; TRBD1 matches 9 bases. This CDR3 is 16 amino acids long. From germline, CDR1 is GTSNPN and CDR2 SVGIG (reference sequence). V gave up 0 bases and J gave up 9 bases; unmatched junction bases: 9. CDR3 sequence reads: CAWSVQGTGPSSPLHF. CDR3 nucleotide sequence: TGTGCCTGGAGTGTCCAAGGGACAGGGCCAAGTTCACCCCTCCACTTT.

The chain carries TRBV15 and TRBJ2-7; TRBD1 matches 11 bases. With V trimmed by 5 bases and J by 9 bases, 15 bases remained unmatched. Germline CDR1 and CDR2: LNHNV and YYDKDF (reference sequence). CDR3 length equals 16 residues. CDR3 protein: CATSRPVGQGALVQYF. In DNA, the CDR3 is TGTGCCACCAGCCGCCCTGTTGGACAGGGGGCGCTTGTGCAGTACTTC.

The chain carries TRBV7-3 and TRBJ1-1; 9 positions match TRBD1. Trimming took 5 bases from V and 6 from J; bases not matched to a gene: 7. Germline V gives CDR1 SGHTA, CDR2 FQGTGA. The CDR3 loop spans 14 amino acids. CDR3 region: CASSPPGQGSEAFF. The CDR3 nucleotides read TGTGCCAGCAGCCCCCCGGGACAGGGTTCTGAAGCTTTCTTT.

The DNA of the CDR3 is TGCGCCAGCAGCCCCGGACAGGGTGAGGGGACCCAGTACTTC. Its protein product is CASSPGQGEGTQYF. This chain links TRBV5-1 with TRBJ2-5; 8 bases agree with TRBD1. Per the germline V gene, CDR1 is SGHRS and CDR2 is YFSETQ. This CDR3 comprises 14 residues. V lost 4 bases, J lost 7 bases, and 9 bases stayed unmatched. Variable domain in full (rest from reference TRBV5-1 and TRBJ2-5): KAGVTQTPRYLIKTRGQQVTLSCSPISGHRSVSWYQQTPGQGLQFLFEYFSETQRNKGNFPGRFSGRQFSNSRSEMNVSTLELGDSALYLCASSPGQGEGTQYFGPGTRLLVL.